This record covers a single TCR beta chain. This clonotype was seen a handful of times. The target of this receptor is not known. Base quality data are lacking; no much larger clone is found one base away. This record comes from a study of T-cell memory formation after mild COVID-19 (TCRdb year 2021). Some background on the complete study: Most TCR sequence clusters were specific to one of the two donors. Two young, previously healthy adult volunteers, one female and one male, were included in the cohort. In a couple of donors, T-cell clones that expanded and contracted after mild COVID-19 were tracked by sequencing TCRalpha and TCRbeta repertoires over time. Overall study results and their limits: Clones that contracted from day 15 to 85 showed balanced CD4/CD8 phenotypes, whereas a second wave of clones that expanded from day 15 to 37 leaned towards CD4+. Some responding clones were detected in pre-infection memory, which suggested that pre-existing cross-reactive memory T cells had joined the SARS-CoV-2 response. Only a couple of mild cases were covered in the study, and larger cohorts including severe cases with pre-infection samples were considered necessary. SARS-CoV-2 specificity of the second-wave clones peaking on day 37 was not confirmed. Contracting CD4+ clones were found mainly in CM and EM memory subsets, while CD8+ clones were enriched in EMRA.

Ficoll-Paque density gradient centrifugation was the method used to isolate PBMCs. Sequencing relied on an Illumina NovaSeq 6000. cDNA libraries for TCRalpha and TCRbeta were prepared by 5'RACE using constant-segment primers, with sample barcodes and unique molecular identifiers added. RNA was extracted from every sample with Trizol reagent. The libraries were amplified in two PCR steps, and the second step added a second sample barcode and Illumina TruSeq adapters. Libraries were sequenced on an Illumina NovaSeq with 2 x 150 bp paired-end reads. Per the original workflow: Reads were demultiplexed and collapsed into UMI-guided consensus sequences with migec v1.2.7. Using mixcr v2.1.11, UMI consensuses were aligned to TRA and TRB V and J templates and then assembled into clonotypes. A clonotype was counted as expanded or contracted only if both edgeR and NoisET called the change significant, with noise models trained on biological replicates. edgeR calls used a false discovery rate-adjusted p below 0.01 and a log2 fold-change threshold of 1. As an exploratory analysis of dynamics, max-normalized trajectories of the 1000 most abundant clonotypes were examined by PCA with hierarchical clustering. The CD4 or CD8 phenotype of responding clones was assigned using the separately sequenced CD4+ and CD8+ repertoires. The raw public reads went through TCRdb reprocessing: fastp at Q25, MiXCR clone calling, in-frame beta chains kept. Entries are consolidated by CDR3 protein sequence, retaining the most common genes and DNA. For this entry, the V and J calls and clone size follow TCRdb and not the study's own pipeline. A total of around 530,000 distinct CDR3 sequences appear in this sample, roughly 21% of them only once. Around 8.4% of the sample goes to the ten largest clones.

For this chain, trimming is 4 bases at the V end and 0 bases at the J end, and the number of junction bases without a gene match is 11. From the cysteine up to the phenylalanine, the CDR3 has a length of 17 residues. Only CDR3 DNA is held: 51 bases, read in frame from base 1. The CDR1 and CDR2 encoded by the germline V gene are ENHRY and SYGVKD. Sequenced sample: PBMCs or a T cell subset sorted from them (not recorded which). Recombination joined TRBV10-3 with TRBJ2-7; 8 bases in the middle match TRBD1. The TCR originated in an adult woman who had mild COVID-19 (a few samples of this study predate the infection). The sample titles of this study are shuffled in the database, so cell type and time point are left out; the donor was told from shared clones. The nucleotide sequence reads TGTGCCATCAGTGTTTTTCCAGGGACAGGCTTCTCCTACGAGCAGTACTTC. This translates into CAISVFPGTGFSYEQYF.